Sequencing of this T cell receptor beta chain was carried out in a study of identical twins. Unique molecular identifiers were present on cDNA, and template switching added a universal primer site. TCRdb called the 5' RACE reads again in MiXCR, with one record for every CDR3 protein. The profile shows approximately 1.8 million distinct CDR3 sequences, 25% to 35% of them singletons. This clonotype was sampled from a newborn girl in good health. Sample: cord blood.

The CDR3 sequence: CASSLSIASNEQFF. The CDR3 DNA is TGTGCCAGCAGTTTATCGATAGCTTCCAATGAGCAGTTCTTC. V and J are TRBV28 and TRBJ2-1; D call uncertain. This CDR3 region has 14 residues. CDR1 and CDR2 from the germline V gene are MDHEN and SYDVKM. V gave up 1 base and J gave up 6 bases, with 10 bases separating them.